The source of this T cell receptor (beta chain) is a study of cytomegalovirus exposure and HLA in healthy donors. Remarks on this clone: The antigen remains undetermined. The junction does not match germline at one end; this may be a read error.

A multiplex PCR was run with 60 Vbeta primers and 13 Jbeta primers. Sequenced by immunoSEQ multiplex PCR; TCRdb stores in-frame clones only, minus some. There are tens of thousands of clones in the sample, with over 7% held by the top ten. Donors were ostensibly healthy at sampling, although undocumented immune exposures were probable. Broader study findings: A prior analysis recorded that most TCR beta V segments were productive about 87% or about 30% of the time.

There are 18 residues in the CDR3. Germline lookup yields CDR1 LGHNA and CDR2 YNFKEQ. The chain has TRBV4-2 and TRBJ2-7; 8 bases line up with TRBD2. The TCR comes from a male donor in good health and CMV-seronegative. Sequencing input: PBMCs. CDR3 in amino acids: CASSQDQMGVAGPYEKYF. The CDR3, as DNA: TGTGCCAGCAGCCAAGATCAGATGGGAGTAGCGGGGCCCTACGAGAAGTACTTC.